This T cell receptor beta chain was sequenced during a study of T-cell memory formation after mild COVID-19. Study findings and constraints: Some responding clones appeared in pre-infection memory, suggesting cross-reactive memory joined.

As concerns this clonotype: What it recognizes is unknown.

5'RACE primed at constant segments yielded TCR alpha and TCR beta cDNA libraries bearing sample barcodes and UMIs. In TCRdb, the 5' RACE reads were re-called with MiXCR into one record per CDR3 protein. The repertoire holds about 470,000 distinct CDR3 sequences, with around a sixth as singletons. The germline V gene has CDR1 SGDLS and CDR2 YYNGEE. This CDR3 has 16 residues. The ends lost 3 bases at V and 2 bases at J; junction bases unmatched: 8. Sequencing was carried out using PBMCs or a T cell subset sorted from them (not recorded which). The chain uses TRBV9 and TRBJ2-1, with 7 nucleotides matching TRBD2. This TCR was sampled from an adult woman who had mild COVID-19 (a few samples of this study predate the infection). Cell type and time point are not known. Here the CDR3 reads CASSAASGGAYNEQFF. For the CDR3, the DNA is TGTGCCAGCAGCGCCGCTAGCGGTGGGGCCTACAATGAGCAGTTCTTC.